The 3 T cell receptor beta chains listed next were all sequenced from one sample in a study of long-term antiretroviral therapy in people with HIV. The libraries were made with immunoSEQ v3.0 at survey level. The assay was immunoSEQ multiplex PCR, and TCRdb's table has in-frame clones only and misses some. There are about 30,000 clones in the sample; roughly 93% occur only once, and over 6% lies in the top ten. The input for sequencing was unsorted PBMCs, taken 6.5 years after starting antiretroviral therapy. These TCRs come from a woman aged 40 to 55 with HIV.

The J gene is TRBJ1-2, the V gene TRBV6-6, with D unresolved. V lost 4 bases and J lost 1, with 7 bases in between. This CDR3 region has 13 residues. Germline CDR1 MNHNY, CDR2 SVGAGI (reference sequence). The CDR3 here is CASSSLDNYGYTF. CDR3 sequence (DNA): TGTGCCAGCAGTTCCCTTGATAACTATGGCTACACCTTC.

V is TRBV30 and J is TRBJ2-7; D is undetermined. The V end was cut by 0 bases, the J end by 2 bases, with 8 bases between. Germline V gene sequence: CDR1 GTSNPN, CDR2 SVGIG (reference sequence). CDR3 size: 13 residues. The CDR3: CAWSVGITYEQYF. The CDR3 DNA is TGTGCCTGGAGTGTCGGTATCACCTACGAGCAGTACTTC.

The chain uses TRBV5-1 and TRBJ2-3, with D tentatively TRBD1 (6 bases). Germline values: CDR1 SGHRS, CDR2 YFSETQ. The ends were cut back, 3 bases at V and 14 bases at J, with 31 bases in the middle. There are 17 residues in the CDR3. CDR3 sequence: CASSSSEDWRPLGASYF. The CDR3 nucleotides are TGCGCCAGCAGCTCCTCGGAGGACTGGAGGCCGTTGGGGGCATCGTATTTT.